This TCR beta chain was recovered during a study of technical replicates of blood from a few donors. TCRdb keeps only in-frame clones here, not all; method: immunoSEQ multiplex PCR. The data show about 73,000 clones, 93% seen once. Trimming left V 1 base short and J 1 base short, with 5 bases between. CDR3 length: 13 amino acids. Germline lookup yields CDR1 GTSNPN and CDR2 SVGIG (reference sequence). This TCR was sampled from a human donor in good health. Sample: T cells isolated from PBMCs. The J gene is TRBJ1-5, the V gene TRBV30; D uncertain. CDR3 sequence: CAWSERSNQPQHF. CDR3 DNA: TGTGCCTGGAGTGAGAGGAGCAATCAGCCCCAGCATTTT.